This paragraph reports one TCR beta chain. As originally analysed: From reference gene primer amplification, estimates of nucleated cell counts were derived. The table came from immunoSEQ multiplex PCR; TCRdb's copy has only in-frame clones and leaves some out. V, J and clone size derive from that table, while D and trimming were established from the DNA sequence. The table lists more than 25,000 clones, about nine tenths of them singletons, with about a quarter in the top ten. The data were obtained in a study of blood T cell repertoires in COVID-19. Study background: Donors in the United States, Italy and Spain gave samples during acute or convalescent COVID-19. T cells, B-cell-depleted T cells, or PBMCs provided the cDNA or gDNA that served as material.

The ends lost 2 bases at V and 6 bases at J; junction bases unmatched: 4. The germline CDR1 and CDR2 sequences are LNHDA and SQIVND (reference sequence). The CDR3 is 15 residues long. The sequencing sample was made of peripheral blood. This rearrangement joins TRBV19 to TRBJ2-2; 9 bases agree with TRBD1. The sequence derives from a human donor with active COVID-19. The donor label of this sample is uncertain. For the CDR3, the DNA is TGTGCCAGTAGTATAAGTAGACAGGGGGCCGGGGAGCTGTTTTTT. Its translation is CASSISRQGAGELFF.